The 2 T cell receptor beta chains below all came from one sample that was sequenced in a study of identical twins. TCRdb used MiXCR to reprocess the 5' RACE reads, holding one entry per CDR3 protein. The sample includes about 810,000 distinct CDR3 sequences, over 9% of them seen just once. These sequences were also reported in another study, on yellow fever vaccine responses in identical twins.

Sequencing was done on a sample of PBMCs. The receptor source for this set is a woman aged 18-30 years in good health.

This sequence joins TRBV6-5 and TRBJ1-3, with a weak D call TRBD1 (6 bases). The CDR3 is made up of 14 amino acids. Germline loops: CDR1 MNHEY, CDR2 SVGAGI. Trimming removed 2 bases at V and 5 bases at J, with 10 bases between. The CDR3 nucleotides read TGTGCCAGCAGTTACGGGGGGCGAAGAAACACCATATATTTT. It translates to CASSYGGRRNTIYF.

The chain joins TRBV5-4 to TRBJ2-3, with 7 bases matching TRBD2. Germline V lookup: CDR1 SGHNT, CDR2 YYREEE (reference sequence). This CDR3 spans 15 amino acids. V was pared by 6 bases and J by 0 bases, with 7 bases of the junction left unmatched. DNA of the CDR3: TGTGCCAGCACCGCGACTAGCAGTAGCACAGATACGCAGTATTTT. It encodes CASTATSSSTDTQYF. Filled out from reference TRBV5-4 and TRBJ2-3, the complete variable domain reads ETGVTQSPTHLIKTRGQQVTLRCSSQSGHNTVSWYQQALGQGPQFIFQYYREEENGRGNFPPRFSGLQFPNYSSELNVNALELDDSALYLCASTATSSSTDTQYFGPGTRLTVL.